The 25 T cell receptor beta chains below were found in one sample sequenced in a study of OX40 agonist ivuxolimab in advanced cancers. Here immunoSEQ multiplex PCR was the method, and the copy in TCRdb shows in-frame clones only, minus some. The sample has around 68,000 clones, over 65% seen once; the top ten hold around 0.7%. This specimen was CD4+ or CD8+ T cells sorted from blood, taken in a trial of the OX40 agonist ivuxolimab. The source is an adult with an advanced solid tumor such as melanoma, head and neck, liver or kidney cancer.

This chain connects TRBV7-2 to TRBJ1-5, with unresolved D. The germline V gene has CDR1 SGHTA and CDR2 FQGNSA. The CDR3 runs 12 residues. Trimming took 5 bases from V and 1 from J, leaving 3 bases between them. For the CDR3, the DNA is TGTGCCAGCAGCACAAGCAATCAGCCCCAGCATTTT. This encodes CASSTSNQPQHF.

V is TRBV2 and J is TRBJ2-7; tentative D call: TRBD1 (6 bases). The CDR3 covers 12 residues. Between the trimmed V and J ends, which lost 2 bases and 4 bases, there was a span of 6 bases. Germline V CDR1 and CDR2: SNHLY, FYNNEI. CDR3 nucleotide sequence: TGTGCCAGCAGTGAAAGGGGGTACGAGCAGTACTTC. Encoded protein: CASSERGYEQYF.

This chain joins TRBV10-3 and TRBJ2-3; 9 bases map to TRBD2. The CDR3 consists of 14 residues. Germline CDR1 reads ENHRY; CDR2 reads SYGVKD. V was pared by 5 bases and J by 5 bases, with 5 bases of the junction left unmatched. The CDR3 here is CAISLAGAGDTQYF. CDR3 DNA sequence: TGTGCCATCAGTTTAGCGGGGGCGGGAGATACGCAGTATTTT.

This clone has just one count. This chain connects TRBV10-3 to TRBJ2-2, with TRBD1 matching over 9 bases. V was pared by 5 bases and J by 4 bases, with 5 bases of the junction left unmatched. The CDR3 runs 15 residues. Germline V gives CDR1 ENHRY, CDR2 SYGVKD. CDR3 coding DNA: TGTGCCATCAGTTGGGGGACAGGGCCCACCGGGGAGCTGTTTTTT. Its protein product is CAISWGTGPTGELFF.

This chain uses TRBV6-5 with TRBJ2-1, with D perhaps assigned TRBD1 or TRBD2 (7 bases each). There are 14 residues in the CDR3. Trimming pared 3 bases from V and 9 bases from J, leaving 15 bases between. Germline CDR1 reads MNHEY; CDR2 reads SVGAGI. This CDR3 is CASSYWQGEGEQFF. The CDR3 DNA is TGTGCCAGCAGTTATTGGCAGGGGGAGGGTGAGCAGTTCTTC.

V gene TRBV7-9 combines with J gene TRBJ2-2; 7 nucleotides line up with TRBD2. The CDR3 spans 16 residues. Trimming removed 5 bases from V and 1 base from J; junction bases left unmatched: 7. In germline, CDR1 is SEHNR, CDR2 FQNEAQ (reference sequence). The CDR3 reads CASSAVLALNTGELFF. The CDR3 bases are TGTGCCAGCAGCGCGGTACTAGCGTTGAACACCGGGGAGCTGTTTTTT.

The chain joins TRBV19 to TRBJ1-4, with D tentatively TRBD1 (5 bases). Between the trimmed V and J ends, which lost 11 bases and 5 bases, there was a span of 15 bases. Germline V gene lookup returns CDR1 LNHDA and CDR2 SQIVND (reference sequence). The CDR3 consists of 13 residues. CDR3 sequence: CASRGLTNEKLFF. In nucleotides, the CDR3 is TGTGCCTCCCGGGGGTTAACGAATGAAAAACTGTTTTTT.

This clone appeared once. Sequence at one end of the junction differs from germline and may be a read error. The sample contains more than one DNA sequence encoding this CDR3. The V and J genes are TRBV4-1 and TRBJ1-5; D is ambiguous. The V gene's germline CDR1 is MGHRA and CDR2 YSYEKL. The CDR3 consists of 13 residues. The CDR3 DNA sequence: TGCGCCAGCAGCCATGTCGGGGATCAGCCTCAGCATTTT. This sequence encodes CASSHVGDQPQHF.

This sequence joins TRBV11-3 and TRBJ2-3; tentative D call: TRBD2 (6 bases). Germline CDR1 is SGHNT and CDR2 is YENEEA. V was trimmed by 5 bases and J by 0 bases, leaving 12 bases between them. The CDR3 extends over 15 amino acids. For the CDR3, the DNA is TGTGCCAGCAGCGGGGGGATATCTAGCACAGATACGCAGTATTTT. Encoded protein: CASSGGISSTDTQYF.

The gene calls are TRBV6-5 and TRBJ2-2; possibly TRBD1 for D (6 bases). CDR3 length: 13 amino acids. The germline gives CDR1 MNHEY, CDR2 SVGAGI. Trimming shortened V by 8 bases and J by 7 bases, and 14 bases separated the two germline ends. CDR3 sequence (DNA): TGTGCCAGCCTTAATGGGGACAACGGGGAGCTGTTTTTT. This encodes CASLNGDNGELFF.

This clone showed up just once. The CDR3 nucleotides read TGTGCCAGCAGCGGACAGGGGGCGCGGGGAAACACCATATATTTT. It specifies CASSGQGARGNTIYF. V is TRBV14 and J is TRBJ1-3, with 11 positions matching TRBD1. V was pared by 5 bases and J by 4 bases, with 4 bases of the junction left unmatched. The CDR3 sequence is 15 residues long. The V gene's germline CDR1 is SGHDN and CDR2 FVKESK.

CDR3 nucleotide sequence: TGTGCCAGCAGTCAGCGGACTAGCAACAAAAACATTCAGTACTTC. Translated, it gives CASSQRTSNKNIQYF. This chain connects TRBV6-5 to TRBJ2-4, with 8 bases matching TRBD2. Unmatched junction bases numbered 6, after V lost 5 bases and J lost 3 bases. The CDR3 loop spans 15 amino acids. Germline values: CDR1 MNHEY, CDR2 SVGAGI.

This sequence joins TRBV6-1 and TRBJ1-1; D gene uncertain. The CDR3 loop spans 11 amino acids. V shed 7 bases and J shed 3 bases, with 6 bases lying between them. Germline CDR1 and CDR2: MNHNS and SASEGT. The CDR3 spells CASISYTEAFF. Here the CDR3 DNA reads TGTGCCAGCATATCCTACACTGAAGCTTTCTTT.

The rearrangement joins TRBV10-3 to TRBJ2-2, with TRBD2 matching 12 bases. The germline V gene encodes CDR1 ENHRY and CDR2 SYGVKD. This CDR3 spans 16 amino acids. With V trimmed by 8 bases and J by 1 base, 5 bases remained unmatched. CDR3 sequence (DNA): TGTGCCATCCCTAGCGGGGGGGCCATGAACACCGGGGAGCTGTTTTTT. Its translation is CAIPSGGAMNTGELFF.

The V and J genes are TRBV27 and TRBJ1-1; D call uncertain. With 1 base removed from V and 4 bases from J, the gap between germline ends came to 13 bases. This CDR3 is 15 amino acids long. Looked up from germline, CDR1 is MNHEY and CDR2 is SMNVEV (reference sequence). CDR3 nucleotides: TGTGCCAGCAGTTTATGGCCCTCGGATGGCACTGAAGCTTTCTTT. Encoded protein: CASSLWPSDGTEAFF.

In this sample, this clone turned up once. V gene TRBV6-1 combines with J gene TRBJ1-1; D possibly corresponds to TRBD1 (6 bases). Looked up from germline, CDR1 is MNHNS and CDR2 is SASEGT. V was trimmed by 6 bases and J by 3 bases, leaving 11 bases between them. The CDR3 covers 13 residues. CDR3 DNA: TGTGCCAGCAGGGGGAGGGGGGACACTGAAGCTTTCTTT. Its translation is CASRGRGDTEAFF.

The V gene is TRBV7-9, the J gene TRBJ1-4, with 9 bases aligning to TRBD1. V lost 5 bases and J lost 7; bases outside the gene matches: 5. This CDR3 has 14 amino acids. The germline gives CDR1 SEHNR, CDR2 FQNEAQ (reference sequence). The CDR3 loop is CASSQDRGSEKLFF. The CDR3 DNA sequence: TGTGCCAGCAGCCAGGACAGGGGAAGTGAAAAACTGTTTTTT.

The J gene is TRBJ1-1, the V gene TRBV6-5, with D uncertain. The CDR3 consists of 15 residues. Per the germline V gene, CDR1 is MNHEY and CDR2 is SVGAGI. V was clipped by 8 bases and J by 6 bases, with 22 bases between them. CDR3 nucleotides: TGTGCCAGCTCCCCCTGGCGGACGGCTAGACCTGAAGCTTTCTTT. The encoded protein is CASSPWRTARPEAFF.

This chain joins TRBV5-1 and TRBJ1-3; D is undetermined. CDR1 is SGHRS and CDR2 is YFSETQ in the germline V gene. V shed 3 bases and J shed 5 bases, with 18 bases lying between them. The CDR3 runs 16 residues. CDR3 loop: CASSSLDAKARNTIYF. CDR3 bases: TGCGCCAGCAGCTCTTTGGACGCCAAAGCGAGAAACACCATATATTTT.

The chain links TRBV11-2 to TRBJ2-7; the D is unclear. CDR1 is SGHAT and CDR2 is FQNNGV in the germline V gene. V lost 5 bases to trimming and J lost 3 bases, with 8 bases between them. The length of the CDR3 is 12 residues. Written as DNA, the CDR3 is TGTGCCAGCAGCCCCGTGGGCTACGAGCAGTACTTC. It translates to CASSPVGYEQYF.

This clone was observed once. In nucleotides, the CDR3 is TGTGCCAGCAGTTACTTCGGACAGGTGGAGGAGACCCAGTACTTC. Translating gives CASSYFGQVEETQYF. The V gene is TRBV6-5, the J gene TRBJ2-5; 7 bases are shared with TRBD1. Germline CDR1 reads MNHEY; CDR2 reads SVGAGI. Unmatched junction bases numbered 7, after V lost 1 base and J lost 5 bases. The CDR3 has 15 residues.

The chain carries TRBV29-1 and TRBJ1-2; D ambiguous. CDR3 length: 12 amino acids. The V end was cut by 7 bases, the J end by 8 bases, with 17 bases between. Germline V lookup: CDR1 SQVTM, CDR2 ANQGSEA. The CDR3 region is CSARLDDYGYTF. The CDR3 region has the DNA TGCAGCGCGCGATTGGACGATTACGGCTACACCTTC.

The rearrangement joins TRBV27 to TRBJ2-1; the D gene is possibly TRBD2 (7 bases). The CDR3 is 13 residues long. CDR1 is MNHEY, CDR2 SMNVEV, per germline (reference sequence). The V and J ends lost 2 bases and 10 bases respectively, with 12 bases between them. The CDR3 nucleotides are TGTGCCAGCAGTTTAAGGGGGGAGGGAGAGCAGTTCTTC. Translated: CASSLRGEGEQFF.

This clone has a single count. The chain is built from TRBV7-2 and TRBJ2-7, with D unclear. The CDR3 contains 14 residues. In germline, CDR1 is SGHTA, CDR2 FQGNSA. V lost 2 bases and J 2 bases, leaving 10 bases between the germline ends. CDR3: CASSLSWPPYEQYF. The DNA for the CDR3 is TGTGCCAGCAGCTTAAGTTGGCCCCCCTACGAGCAGTACTTC.

The chain uses TRBV6-1 and TRBJ1-1, with 8 bases that match TRBD1. The junction had 9 bases not matched to a gene; V was cut back by 1 base and J by 5 bases. The germline V gene encodes CDR1 MNHNS and CDR2 SASEGT. There are 16 residues in the CDR3. The CDR3 coding sequence is TGTGCCAGCAGTGAAGTCCCCGGGACAGGAAGGACTGAAGCTTTCTTT. Its protein is CASSEVPGTGRTEAFF.